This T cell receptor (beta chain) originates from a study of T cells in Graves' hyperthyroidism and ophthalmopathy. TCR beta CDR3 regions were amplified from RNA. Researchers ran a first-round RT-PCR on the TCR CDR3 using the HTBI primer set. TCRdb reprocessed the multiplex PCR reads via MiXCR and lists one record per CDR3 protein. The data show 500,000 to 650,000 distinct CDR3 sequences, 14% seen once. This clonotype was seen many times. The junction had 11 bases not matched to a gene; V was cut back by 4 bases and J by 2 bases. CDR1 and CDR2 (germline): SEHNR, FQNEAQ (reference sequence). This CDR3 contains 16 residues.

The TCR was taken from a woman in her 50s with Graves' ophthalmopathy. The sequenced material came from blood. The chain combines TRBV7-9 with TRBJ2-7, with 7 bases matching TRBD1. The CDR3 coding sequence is TGTGCCAGCAGCTATACCCGTACAGGGGTAACCTACGAGCAGTACTTC. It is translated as CASSYTRTGVTYEQYF.